This T cell receptor (beta chain) came from a study of OX40 agonist ivuxolimab in advanced cancers. At the level of the study: Intravenous ivuxolimab was administered to patients every 2 weeks at 0.01 to 10 mg/kg. The study reported partial responses in three patients: one hepatocellular carcinoma, two cutaneous melanoma.

The CDR3 has 17 amino acids. Germline CDR1 reads MGHRA; CDR2 reads YSYEKL. Unmatched junction bases numbered 12, after V lost 4 bases and J lost 3 bases. Here immunoSEQ multiplex PCR was the method, and the copy in TCRdb shows in-frame clones only, minus some. Of about 59,000 clones listed, 80% to 90% are singletons. Autoimmune disease history or systemic immunosuppression was exclusionary. At baseline, cycle 4 day 1, and cycle 7 day 1, blood was sampled. This chain uses TRBV4-1 with TRBJ1-3, with 7 nucleotides matching TRBD1. The material sequenced was CD4+ or CD8+ T cells sorted from blood, taken in a trial of the OX40 agonist ivuxolimab. The origin of this receptor is an adult with an advanced solid tumor such as melanoma, head and neck, liver or kidney cancer. CDR3 DNA: TGCGCCAGCAGCCGCGGGTTCACCGGGACAGATGGAAACACCATATATTTT. Its protein is CASSRGFTGTDGNTIYF.